The 29 T cell receptor beta chains presented below share a single source sample, sequenced in a study of PD-1 blockade in classical Hodgkin lymphoma. Each patient experienced a relapse that followed autologous stem cell transplantation, and brentuximab vedotin exposure varied. Thawed PBMCs underwent magnetic negative selection to obtain purified CD8+ T cells. TCRdb keeps only in-frame clones here, not all; method: immunoSEQ multiplex PCR. This sample has over 25,000 clones, with about 90% found just once. The starting material was CD8+ T cells from blood, obtained at baseline. The receptors originated from a human donor with classical Hodgkin lymphoma.

The chain couples TRBV27 to TRBJ2-7; 9 bases are shared with TRBD1. Germline V lookup: CDR1 MNHEY, CDR2 SMNVEV (reference sequence). The CDR3 runs to 14 residues. Trimming took 4 bases from V and 4 from J; bases not matched to a gene: 5. The CDR3 bases are TGTGCCAGCAGTTCCGGGACAGGGAGATACGAGCAGTACTTC. Translating gives CASSSGTGRYEQYF.

V usage is TRBV10-3 and J usage is TRBJ1-3, with D unresolved. The germline gives CDR1 ENHRY, CDR2 SYGVKD. V lost 2 bases and J lost 0, with 8 bases in between. CDR3 size: 15 residues. CDR3 DNA: TGTGCCATCAGTGAGGCTGGCATCTCTGGAAACACCATATATTTT. This gives the protein CAISEAGISGNTIYF.

The chain joins TRBV6-1 to TRBJ2-2, with D hard to call. CDR1 is MNHNS, CDR2 SASEGT, per germline. This CDR3 spans 15 amino acids. V lost 7 bases to trimming and J lost 1 base, with 13 bases between them. CDR3 protein: CASTLVGVNTGELFF. CDR3 in DNA: TGTGCCAGCACCCTAGTCGGAGTGAACACCGGGGAGCTGTTTTTT.

The V gene is TRBV25-1, the J gene TRBJ1-1, with TRBD1 matching 7 bases. CDR1 is MGHDK, CDR2 SYGVNS, per germline. V lost 4 bases and J lost 6; bases outside the gene matches: 5. This CDR3 region has 13 residues. The CDR3 spells CASSAGTVSEAFF. The CDR3 region has the DNA TGTGCCAGCAGTGCTGGGACAGTATCTGAAGCTTTCTTT.

The chain combines TRBV19 with TRBJ1-5; TRBD1 matches at 9 bases. Germline-derived CDR1 and CDR2 are LNHDA and SQIVND (reference sequence). Trimming removed 7 bases from V and 1 base from J; junction bases left unmatched: 23. The CDR3 consists of 21 residues. The CDR3 DNA reads as TGTGCCAGTAAAGCCGGGCAGTTGGGACAGGGTATCAAGGCGAGCAATCAGCCCCAGCATTTT. The encoded protein is CASKAGQLGQGIKASNQPQHF.

The J gene is TRBJ1-1, the V gene TRBV5-4, with 8 bases matching TRBD1. Trimming took 4 bases from V and 0 from J; bases not matched to a gene: 14. The CDR3 runs to 18 residues. CDR1 is SGHNT, CDR2 YYREEE, per germline (reference sequence). The chain's CDR3 is CASSPAFLQGGLNTEAFF. The CDR3 DNA sequence: TGTGCCAGCAGCCCTGCATTCCTACAGGGGGGACTGAACACTGAAGCTTTCTTT.

The chain employs TRBV5-6 and TRBJ2-7; 11 bases fit TRBD1. There are 18 residues in the CDR3. The V gene end was trimmed by 0 bases and the J gene end by 0 bases; junction bases not matched to a gene: 8. Germline CDR1 and CDR2: SGHDT and YYEEEE. The CDR3 DNA reads as TGTGCCAGCAGCTTGGAAACGGGACAGGGGGTTAGCTCCTACGAGCAGTACTTC. Encoded protein: CASSLETGQGVSSYEQYF. Full variable domain (rest looked up from reference TRBV5-6 and TRBJ2-7): DAGVTQSPTHLIKTRGQQVTLRCSPKSGHDTVSWYQQALGQGPQFIFQYYEEEERQRGNFPDRFSGHQFPNYSSELNVNALLLGDSALYLCASSLETGQGVSSYEQYFGPGTRLTVT.

The V call is TRBV7-9, the J call TRBJ2-7; TRBD1 aligns across 9 bases. The junction had 8 bases not matched to a gene; V was cut back by 6 bases and J by 2 bases. CDR3 length: 15 amino acids. CDR1 is SEHNR and CDR2 is FQNEAQ in the germline V gene (reference sequence). CDR3 sequence (DNA): TGTGCCAGCAGTCCGGGGACAGGGAAGGCCTACGAGCAGTACTTC. As protein: CASSPGTGKAYEQYF.

V is TRBV29-1 and J is TRBJ2-1, with D possibly matching TRBD1 (7 bases). Germline V lookup: CDR1 SQVTM, CDR2 ANQGSEA. The length of the CDR3 is 18 residues. The V and J ends lost 3 bases and 7 bases respectively, with 28 bases between them. The CDR3 reads CSVETGSYSGLSRNEQFF. CDR3 nucleotide sequence: TGCAGCGTTGAGACAGGGTCATATTCAGGACTAAGCCGTAATGAGCAGTTCTTC.

The rearrangement links TRBV5-1 to TRBJ2-5; 7 bases fit TRBD1. The germline V gene has CDR1 SGHRS and CDR2 YFSETQ. This CDR3 has 14 amino acids. V shed 2 bases and J 2 bases; nucleotides not matched to a gene: 3. The DNA for the CDR3 is TGCGCCAGCAGCTTACAGGGGCTACAAGAGACCCAGTACTTC. Translated, it gives CASSLQGLQETQYF.

CDR3 sequence reads: CASSIGGVDVIQYF. For the CDR3, the DNA is TGTGCCAGTAGTATAGGGGGAGTTGATGTAATTCAGTACTTC. J is TRBJ2-4 and V is TRBV19, with a tentative D call TRBD2 (5 bases). Germline lookup yields CDR1 LNHDA and CDR2 SQIVND (reference sequence). V lost 1 base, J lost 10 bases, and 14 bases lay in between. The CDR3 is 14 amino acids.

This clone was observed once. The chain joins TRBV9 to TRBJ2-1; 8 bases agree with TRBD1. Germline CDR1 is SGDLS and CDR2 is YYNGEE. The trim removed 3 bases at V and 2 bases at J, leaving 4 bases unmatched. CDR3 length: 15 residues. The CDR3 is CASSGLRGPYNEQFF. The CDR3 bases are TGTGCCAGCAGCGGACTCAGGGGGCCCTACAATGAGCAGTTCTTC.

The chain is built from TRBV28 and TRBJ1-2; D may be TRBD1 (5 bases). Trimming left V 4 bases short and J 6 bases short, with 12 bases between. Germline V gives CDR1 MDHEN, CDR2 SYDVKM. The CDR3 sequence is 13 residues long. The CDR3: CASSSTDLNGYTF. CDR3 nucleotide sequence: TGTGCCAGCAGTTCGACAGACCTCAATGGCTACACCTTC.

CDR3 coding DNA: TGCAGTGCGCCTCAGGGCTACGAGCAGTACTTC. Its protein is CSAPQGYEQYF. V is TRBV20-1 and J is TRBJ2-7; possible D gene TRBD1, 5 bases. V lost 6 bases and J 3 bases, leaving 9 bases between the germline ends. CDR1 and CDR2 from the germline V gene are DFQATT and SNEGSKA (reference sequence). This CDR3 contains 11 residues.

The CDR3 is CASSLGTFADEQYF. The CDR3 coding sequence is TGTGCCAGCAGCTTGGGGACTTTTGCGGACGAGCAGTACTTC. The chain recombines TRBV5-4 with TRBJ2-7; D perhaps matches TRBD2 (5 bases). V was clipped by 0 bases and J by 5 bases, with 12 bases between them. The CDR3 totals 14 residues. Germline loops: CDR1 SGHNT, CDR2 YYREEE (reference sequence). The complete variable domain, with remaining parts taken from reference TRBV5-4 and TRBJ2-7, reads ETGVTQSPTHLIKTRGQQVTLRCSSQSGHNTVSWYQQALGQGPQFIFQYYREEENGRGNFPPRFSGLQFPNYSSELNVNALELDDSALYLCASSLGTFADEQYFGPGTRLTVT.

The chain is built from TRBV7-9 and TRBJ1-3, with D possibly TRBD1 on 6 matching bases. Germline lookup yields CDR1 SEHNR and CDR2 FQNEAQ (reference sequence). V lost 1 base and J 5 bases, leaving 12 bases between the germline ends. The CDR3 extends over 15 amino acids. CDR3 DNA: TGTGCCAGCAGCTTAGGTTCGGGGGGCCGAAACACCATATATTTT. This codes for CASSLGSGGRNTIYF.

J is TRBJ2-2 and V is TRBV30, with TRBD2 matching over 7 bases. The CDR3 runs 14 residues. The V and J ends lost 5 bases and 6 bases, in that order; junction bases with no gene match: 9. Germline values: CDR1 GTSNPN, CDR2 SVGIG (reference sequence). The CDR3 loop reads CAWGDGGLSGELFF. The CDR3, as DNA: TGTGCCTGGGGTGACGGGGGGTTGTCCGGGGAGCTGTTTTTT.

V and J are TRBV5-6 and TRBJ2-1; D is unclear. Trimming left V 0 bases short and J 3 bases short, with 13 bases between. The CDR3 sequence is 16 residues long. The germline gives CDR1 SGHDT, CDR2 YYEEEE. The CDR3: CASSLEVETYYNEQFF. The CDR3 DNA is TGTGCCAGCAGCTTGGAAGTAGAGACGTACTACAATGAGCAGTTCTTC.

The chain combines TRBV6-6 with TRBJ2-7; D possibly corresponds to TRBD2 (6 bases). V dropped 6 bases and J dropped 2 bases, with 11 bases sitting between them. The germline V gene encodes CDR1 MNHNY and CDR2 SVGAGI (reference sequence). The length of the CDR3 is 13 residues. CDR3 loop: CASSPGLTYEQYF. The CDR3 nucleotides are TGTGCCAGCAGCCCGGGACTCACCTACGAGCAGTACTTC.

About this clone itself: Other DNA sequences in this sample translate to the same CDR3. V and J are TRBV9 and TRBJ2-1; no clear D. V lost 2 bases to trimming and J lost 4 bases, with 4 bases between them. The germline gives CDR1 SGDLS, CDR2 YYNGEE. This CDR3 contains 12 residues. CDR3 DNA sequence: TGTGCCAGCAGCGTCGGATACAATGAGCAGTTCTTC. Its translation: CASSVGYNEQFF.

V is TRBV4-2 and J is TRBJ1-1, with 7 nucleotides matching TRBD1. V dropped 0 bases and J dropped 0; count of bases not matched to a gene: 4. Looked up from germline, CDR1 is LGHNA and CDR2 is YNFKEQ. There are 16 residues in the CDR3. The CDR3 region is CASSQEGDSLNTEAFF. As DNA, the CDR3 is TGTGCCAGCAGCCAAGAGGGGGACAGTCTGAACACTGAAGCTTTCTTT.

This clone was detected only once. The V call is TRBV30, the J call TRBJ1-1, with D possibly TRBD1 on 6 matching bases. V was clipped by 3 bases and J by 10 bases, with 15 bases between them. The CDR3 loop spans 12 amino acids. Germline lookup yields CDR1 GTSNPN and CDR2 SVGIG (reference sequence). The CDR3 DNA sequence: TGTGCCTGGAGCCCAAAACGAGGGGGAGCTTTCTTT. The encoded protein is CAWSPKRGGAFF.

The chain links TRBV9 to TRBJ2-3; 10 bases agree with TRBD2. J was trimmed by 6 bases and V by 1 base; bases with no gene match: 5. There are 15 residues in the CDR3. Germline V lookup: CDR1 SGDLS, CDR2 YYNGEE. In DNA, the CDR3 is TGTGCCAGCAGCGTAAATAGCGGGAGGTACGATACGCAGTATTTT. Protein sequence: CASSVNSGRYDTQYF.

The chain recombines TRBV28 with TRBJ1-2; 7 bases match TRBD1. Germline CDR1 is MDHEN and CDR2 is SYDVKM. The CDR3 loop spans 12 amino acids. After removal of 4 bases from V and 10 bases from J, the junction contained 6 bases not matched to a gene. CDR3 residues: CASSSGTAHYTF. Here the CDR3 DNA reads TGTGCCAGCAGTTCCGGGACAGCCCACTACACCTTC.

The rearrangement uses TRBV27 and TRBJ2-2; no clear D. V was pared by 3 bases and J by 7 bases, with 18 bases between. This CDR3 has 16 amino acids. Germline V gives CDR1 MNHEY, CDR2 SMNVEV (reference sequence). CDR3 sequence (DNA): TGTGCCAGCAGTTTCTCCCCAGCAGTTCGGAGCGGGGAGCTGTTTTTT. Amino acids: CASSFSPAVRSGELFF.

This sequence joins TRBV9 and TRBJ2-3, with 8 nucleotides matching TRBD1. CDR3 length: 15 amino acids. CDR1 is SGDLS, CDR2 YYNGEE, per germline. The V segment lost 0 bases and the J segment 6 bases; nucleotides outside the gene matches: 6. The CDR3 loop reads CASSVGQGFTDTQYF. CDR3 nucleotides: TGTGCCAGCAGCGTAGGACAGGGGTTCACGGATACGCAGTATTTT.

This clone was seen more than once but under ten times. The chain carries TRBV4-1 and TRBJ1-1; D unresolved. Germline lookup yields CDR1 MGHRA and CDR2 YSYEKL. Trimming removed 0 bases from V and 0 bases from J, with 8 bases in between. CDR3 length equals 15 residues. Written as DNA, the CDR3 is TGCGCCAGCAGCCAAGAGTCTTGGCTGAACACTGAAGCTTTCTTT. It yields the protein CASSQESWLNTEAFF.

The chain carries TRBV27 and TRBJ2-1; 7 nucleotides agree with TRBD1. Germline CDR1 MNHEY, CDR2 SMNVEV (reference sequence). V was pared by 3 bases and J by 8 bases, with 13 bases of the junction left unmatched. The CDR3 runs to 16 residues. The CDR3 protein is CASSLAARGILDEQFF. DNA of the CDR3: TGTGCCAGCAGTTTGGCGGCCAGGGGGATCCTCGATGAGCAGTTCTTC.

The chain carries TRBV7-9 and TRBJ1-2; D call uncertain. Germline assignment: CDR1 SEHNR and CDR2 FQNEAQ (reference sequence). V lost 0 bases and J lost 4, with 18 bases in between. CDR3 length equals 17 residues. The CDR3 here is CASSLAFSGERVYGYTF. In DNA form, the CDR3 reads TGTGCCAGCAGCTTAGCATTCTCTGGGGAACGTGTCTATGGCTACACCTTC.